This T cell receptor (beta chain) was captured by sequencing in a study of T cells in Graves' hyperthyroidism and ophthalmopathy (dated by TCRdb to the late 2010s). For the study in its entirety: Peripheral blood was sampled at the time of initial diagnosis, prior to any treatment. Following sampling, methimazole starting at 30 mg daily was given to hyperthyroidism patients, and high-dose intravenous methylprednisolone was given to ophthalmopathy patients. The roughly 100 discovery patients were randomly divided into training and test sets at a 7:3 ratio. In about 6 Graves' hyperthyroidism patients, the study also compared T-cell repertoires from thyroid tissue with T-cell repertoires from blood. Whether ophthalmopathy could be predicted prospectively was tested in an independent validation cohort made up of some 20 hyperthyroidism patients plus 17 patients who later progressed to ophthalmopathy. According to the paper, TCR Vbeta CDR3 sequencing was carried out on over 130 peripheral blood samples, which came from over 40 ophthalmopathy, around 74 hyperthyroidism and approximately 17 progressor patients. To identify distinguishing TCR V-J signatures, a discovery cohort of around 100 patients was used, comprising 43 with Graves' ophthalmopathy and roughly 60 with stable Graves' hyperthyroidism.

What the research found in general, with its limitations: In validation, the model predicted progression to ophthalmopathy a median of around 6.5 months before onset, with 70% to 71% sensitivity and roughly 73% specificity. Most expanded thyroid clonotypes (frequency above 0.001) were also detected in blood, a finding suggesting that blood repertoires may reflect thyroid immune responses. In cross-validation, a model built on a 13 V-J signature told ophthalmopathy apart from stable hyperthyroidism with less than 90% sensitivity and roughly 83% specificity, and in testing the same model reached 80%/75%. Sample size was not statistically predetermined, and investigators were not blinded to group allocation.

The TCR beta CDR3 regions were amplified from RNA transcripts. The TCR CDR3 was subjected to a first round of RT-PCR using the HTBI primer set and the Qiagen OneStep RT-PCR kit. The libraries were constructed in a second round of multiplex PCR and then size-selected and purified. Paired-end sequencing of the libraries was performed with 100 bp reads on an Illumina HiSeq2000. The source study handled its data this way. Raw data were processed with SOAPnuke, discarding reads with adapters, uncalled bases, mean Phred below 15, or no exact constant-primer or identifier match. COPE v1.2.5 was used to merge high-quality paired reads, and clonotypes were defined as unique nucleotide sequences. Clonotypes were aligned to IMGT TRBV, TRBD and TRBJ reference segments using MiTCR v1.1. Analysis was restricted to V-J combinations with a frequency above 0.0001, which covered roughly 99% of repertoires. The TCS score was defined as F50 (clonal expansion) divided by E x V (chaos), with BLOSUM62-based TCRdist calculated between CDR3 peptides within each V-J. Welch's t-statistics and random forest reduced approximately 520 V-J features to some 14, which were used in a naive Bayes classifier (R e1071). TCRdb ran its own pipeline on the public reads, namely fastp trimming at Q25 and MiXCR clone calling, and kept in-frame beta chains. Each CDR3 protein gets just one entry, which takes the most common genes and DNA from the rows behind it. TCRdb's processing, not the authors', yielded these V and J calls. The table for this sample lists under 650,000 distinct CDR3 sequences; about a sixth of them were counted only once. The ten largest clones represent about 3.8% of the sample.

Graves' hyperthyroidism was defined as stable when no progression to ophthalmopathy occurred over 18 months of follow-up. Hyperthyroidism patients were newly diagnosed, with disease duration under 2 months, and aged 18 to 65 years. Patients with uncontrolled infections, other autoimmune diseases, pregnancy or lactation were excluded. Clinical symptoms, serum thyroxine and TRAb, thyroid ultrasound, and orbital computed tomography formed the basis for the diagnoses. PBMCs were isolated from approximately 10 ml of fresh peripheral blood by Ficoll-Paque density gradient centrifugation. Trizol reagent was used to extract total RNA, and RNA quality was then checked on an Agilent 2100 Bioanalyzer. At the junction V is shortened by 8 bases and J by 4 bases, with 20 bases in between. CDR1 and CDR2 are read off the germline V gene (reference sequence) as MNHEY and SMNVEV. Counted from cysteine to phenylalanine, this CDR3 has 16 amino acids. Only the CDR3 portion is preserved as DNA: 48 bases, with reading frame beginning at the first base.

Points on this clonotype: No antigen is known for it. Nothing much larger sits one base from this clone, and base qualities are not available.

Sequences were obtained from blood. This TCR was sampled from a woman in her thirties with Graves' hyperthyroidism. The chain joins TRBV27 to TRBJ2-2; D gene: possibly TRBD2, on 7 matching bases. The DNA sequence is TGTGCCAGCTCAAAAGGGGGGGAAACGGCCACCGGGGAGCTGTTTTTT. Its amino acids are CASSKGGETATGELFF.